This T cell receptor (beta chain) derives from a study of blood T cell repertoires in COVID-19 (dated by TCRdb to the early 2020s). About the investigation overall: The collaborator samples originated in the United States, Italy and Spain and spanned the acute and convalescent phases of COVID-19. Where available, HLA class I and class II types were obtained from metadata supplied by the sample provider rather than from assay-based typing. The dataset comprised deeply sampled blood TCRbeta repertoires from subjects exposed to, actively infected with, or recovered from COVID-19. A freely available public database, intended as a resource for researchers studying the immune response to SARS-CoV-2, is where the repertoires were released. Nearly every sample came with metadata listing a de-identified subject ID, COVID-19 status, age in years and sex. Samples came from the ongoing ImmuneRACE study (first 160 participants) plus 1,254 subjects from 6 global collaborators. The prospective study material was composed of cDNA or gDNA derived from T cells, B-cell-depleted T cells, or PBMCs. Overall study results and their limits: The quantity of clinical and demographic metadata differed by source and by participant and was supplied without curation.

TCRbeta CDR3 regions were amplified from genomic DNA using the immunoSEQ Assay, a bias-controlled multiplex PCR. Under the source paper's analysis protocol: The number of nucleated cells in each sample was estimated by amplification of reference gene primers within the assay. Sequence reads were collapsed and filtered to measure the absolute abundance of every unique TCRbeta CDR3 rearrangement. Productive Simpson clonality was computed per sample as the square root of Simpson's diversity index over productive rearrangements. Sourced from immuneACCESS, this table was stored by TCRdb with only in-frame sequences that have V and J called. A share of the clones is absent; for the studies checked, an unresolved V gene accounts for under half, and the remainder has no known explanation. That table supplies the V and J calls and clone size; D and trimming were determined from the DNA. This sample comprises about 92,000 clones, roughly 89% of them detected only once. The top ten clones comprise about 18% of the sample.

In Seattle, one collaborating source enrolled patients while the infection was active and tracked those patients longitudinally over the course of disease. Each collaborating institution followed its own protocols to collect whole blood in K2EDTA tubes. For TCRbeta analysis, collaborators shipped samples as frozen whole blood, isolated PBMCs, or DNA extracted from either of those sample types. For this clone: The antigen this receptor binds is unknown. No qualities accompany the bases; no much larger clone lies one base away.

The sequence was collected from a woman aged 55-75 years with COVID-19, enrolled during active disease. Input material: peripheral blood.

The nucleotide sequence reads as follows: TGCGCCAGCAGCCAAGATTCCCAGGGCCCTTACCAAGAGACCCAGTACTTC. It encodes CASSQDSQGPYQETQYF. This chain joins TRBV4-1 to TRBJ2-5; TRBD1 is perhaps the D gene, given 5 matching bases. From a lookup of the germline V gene, CDR1 and CDR2 are MGHRA and YSYEKL. V lost 0 bases and J lost 0 bases; the stretch between them is 14 bases long. From the cysteine through the phenylalanine, the CDR3 covers 17 amino acids. Here the CDR3 DNA is all that survives: 51 bases in frame from base 1.